This paragraph covers one T cell receptor (beta chain) sequence. As yet, its antigen is unknown. These data come from a study of vaccination effects on CD4 cells after COVID-19. At the level of the study: Following the second dose by a median of 72 days, the post-vaccine samples were obtained.

ViraFEST assay sequencing came after antigen-specific CD4+ T cells were expanded with viral peptide pools. Following culture for around 9 days, CD4+ T cells were isolated. Of the BNT162b2 and mRNA-1273 vaccines, participants received two doses of one or the other. Half-medium exchanges with IL-2 medium took place on days 3 and 7. TCRdb's copy holds only in-frame clones and misses some; the assay was immunoSEQ multiplex PCR. Counted here are roughly 59,000 clones, 60% to 80% occurring once; the ten biggest clones make up 2%. The V gene's germline CDR1 is SGHAT and CDR2 FQNNGV. CDR3 length equals 19 residues. V shed 2 bases, J shed 2 bases, and the junction held 11 bases outside the gene matches. Study-level findings and limits: Healthy vaccine recipients' vaccine-induced clones were almost all SARS-CoV-2 mono-reactive.

V is TRBV11-2 and J is TRBJ2-5, with 13 bases aligning to TRBD2. This clonotype was obtained from a human donor who received a COVID-19 vaccine. The sequences come from CD4+ T cells from PBMCs cultured with HCoV-OC43 spike peptides, collected after COVID-19 vaccination. Noted subset: HCoV-OC43 spike overlapping peptide pool stimulation. The CDR3 DNA is TGTGCCAGCAGCTTACGGAGACTAGCGGGGGGTAATGCTCAAGAGACCCAGTACTTC. Translating gives CASSLRRLAGGNAQETQYF.